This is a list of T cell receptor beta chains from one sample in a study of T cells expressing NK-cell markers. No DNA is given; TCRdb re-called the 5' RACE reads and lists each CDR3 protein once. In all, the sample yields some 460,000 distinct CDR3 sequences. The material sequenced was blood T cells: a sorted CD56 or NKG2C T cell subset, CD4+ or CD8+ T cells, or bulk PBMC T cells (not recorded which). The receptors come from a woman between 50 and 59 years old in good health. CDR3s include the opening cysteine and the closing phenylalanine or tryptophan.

CASRKAGMGGQTQYF	TRBV28	TRBJ2-5
CASSSTGTGFSNQPQHF	TRBV7-9	TRBJ1-5
CSARSSTGGNQPQHF	TRBV20-1	TRBJ1-5
CATSRDPGDEAFF	TRBV15	TRBJ1-1
CASSSAGKIGGELFF	TRBV5-1	TRBJ2-2
CASSLTRGYGYTF	TRBV5-1	TRBJ1-2
CASSLQGGTNTEAFF	TRBV5-8	TRBJ1-1
CASLGDTHTGELFF	TRBV5-6	TRBJ2-2
CSVARGSGEQYF	TRBV29-1	TRBJ2-7
CASSFGLADSGYEQFF	TRBV5-1	TRBJ2-1
CSARTSGRSTDTQYF	TRBV20-1	TRBJ2-3
CAWSGGAAGGETQYF	TRBV30	TRBJ2-5
CASRMTSDTQYF	TRBV5-1	TRBJ2-3
CASSRGRRGIYEQYF	TRBV12-3/TRBV12-4	TRBJ2-7
CASSIWGGRSYTF	TRBV19	TRBJ1-2
CSARSGGRMNQPQHF	TRBV20-1	TRBJ1-5
CASSGLAGGSYNEQFF	TRBV5-1	TRBJ2-1
CASSPRGLGNEKLFF	TRBV3-1	TRBJ1-4
CASSLATWREVGTQYF	TRBV11-3	TRBJ2-5
CASSVGAGGPGGYNEQFF	TRBV9	TRBJ2-1
CASSPLAGVKTQYF	TRBV14	TRBJ2-5
CASSLGRGDTGELFF	TRBV3-1	TRBJ2-2
CASSLDSLNEQFF	TRBV7-7	TRBJ2-1
CASKEGQGRSPLHF	TRBV5-1	TRBJ1-6
CASSVVGIGSSGANVLTF	TRBV9	TRBJ2-6
CASSQALYGYTF	TRBV3-1	TRBJ1-2
CSARDVWTARDEQFF	TRBV20-1	TRBJ2-1